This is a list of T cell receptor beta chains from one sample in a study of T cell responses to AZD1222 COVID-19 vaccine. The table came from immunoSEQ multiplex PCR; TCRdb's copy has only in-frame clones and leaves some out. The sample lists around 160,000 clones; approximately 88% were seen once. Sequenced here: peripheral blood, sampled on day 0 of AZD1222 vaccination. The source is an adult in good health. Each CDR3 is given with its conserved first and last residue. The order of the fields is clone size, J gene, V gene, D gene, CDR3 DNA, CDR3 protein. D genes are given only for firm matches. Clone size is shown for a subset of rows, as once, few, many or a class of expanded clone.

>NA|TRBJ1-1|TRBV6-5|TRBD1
TGTGCCAGCAGAGCCGGAGACAGGGTCACTGAAGCTTTCTTT
CASRAGDRVTEAFF
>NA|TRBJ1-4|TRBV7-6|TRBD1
TGTGCCAGCAGCTTAGGAGGGGGCGTGGGTGAAAAACTGTTTTTT
CASSLGGGVGEKLFF
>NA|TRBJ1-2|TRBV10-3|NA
TGTGCCGTCGCCGCGAAGGGGTTTCCTAACTATGGCTACACCTTC
CAVAAKGFPNYGYTF
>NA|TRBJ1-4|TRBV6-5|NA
TGTGCCAGCAGGCCCCCGGGCGGGATTGAAAAACTGTTTTTT
CASRPPGGIEKLFF
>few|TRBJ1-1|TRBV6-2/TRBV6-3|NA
TGTGCCAGCAGTTGGTGGAACACTGAAGCTTTCTTT
CASSWWNTEAFF
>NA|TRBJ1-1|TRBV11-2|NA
TGTGCCAGCAGCGCGAACACTGAAGCTTTCTTT
CASSANTEAFF
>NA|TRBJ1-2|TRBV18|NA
TGTGCCAGCTCACCACCGTCCGGACAGAACTATGGCTACACCTTC
CASSPPSGQNYGYTF
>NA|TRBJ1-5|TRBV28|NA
TGTGCCAGCAGTTTGGGGCAGGGGAGCAATCAGCCCCAGCATTTT
CASSLGQGSNQPQHF
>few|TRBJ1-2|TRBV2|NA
TGTGCCAGCTTCTCGGGGGGCGCCACCATCTATGGCTACACCTTC
CASFSGGATIYGYTF
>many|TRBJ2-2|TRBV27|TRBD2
TGTGCCTGTGCGACTAGCGACACCGGGGAGCTGTTTTTT
CACATSDTGELFF
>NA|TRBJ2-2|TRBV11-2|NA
TGTGCCAGCAGCTTAGGGGGCGCGAACACCGGGGAGCTGTTTTTT
CASSLGGANTGELFF
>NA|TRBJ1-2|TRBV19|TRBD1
TGTGCCAGTAGTATACAACAGGGGAACTATGGCTACACCTTC
CASSIQQGNYGYTF
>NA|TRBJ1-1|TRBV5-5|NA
TGTGCCAGCAGCTTTGGGGATTACACTGAAGCTTTCTTT
CASSFGDYTEAFF
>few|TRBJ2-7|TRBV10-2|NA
TGCGCCAGCAGTGAGAGGGCAGGGGAGCAGTACTTC
CASSERAGEQYF
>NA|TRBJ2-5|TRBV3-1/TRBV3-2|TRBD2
TGTGCCAGCAGCCAAATTGGCGGGGGGGCTGGAGAGACCCAGTACTTC
CASSQIGGGAGETQYF
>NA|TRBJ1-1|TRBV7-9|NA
TGTGCCAGCAGATTCCGGGGAATCTCGAACACTGAAGCTTTCTTT
CASRFRGISNTEAFF
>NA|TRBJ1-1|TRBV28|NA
TGTGCCAGCAGTCGGGCAGGCCTGAACACTGAAGCTTTCTTT
CASSRAGLNTEAFF
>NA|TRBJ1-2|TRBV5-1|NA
TGCGCCAGCAGCTCAGGGGCTAACTATGGCTACACCTTC
CASSSGANYGYTF
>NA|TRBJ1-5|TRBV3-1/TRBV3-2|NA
TGTGCCAGCAGCCAAGATCTTGGGCCCTTTAGCAATCAGCCCCAGCATTTT
CASSQDLGPFSNQPQHF
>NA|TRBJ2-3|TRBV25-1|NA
TGTGCCAGCAGTTTGTTTGGGGGCGCGAGGGCAGATACGCAGTATTTT
CASSLFGGARADTQYF
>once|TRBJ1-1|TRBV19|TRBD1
TGTGCCAGTGCGGCTTCGGACAGGGGGCTCTCGAACACTGAAGCTTTCTTT
CASAASDRGLSNTEAFF
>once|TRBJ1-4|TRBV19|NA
TGTGCCAGTAGTATAGGGGCCGCAACTAATGAAAAACTGTTTTTT
CASSIGAATNEKLFF
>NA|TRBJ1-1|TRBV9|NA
TGTGCCAGCAGCCGGGACGGGGCTGAAGCTTTCTTT
CASSRDGAEAFF
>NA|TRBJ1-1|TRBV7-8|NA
TGTGCCAGCCGCACTCGCGGGCTGGGACCGAACACTGAAGCTTTCTTT
CASRTRGLGPNTEAFF
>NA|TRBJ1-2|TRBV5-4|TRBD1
TGTGCCAGCAGTCGCCCCACAGGGGAGGAGTATGGCTACACCTTC
CASSRPTGEEYGYTF
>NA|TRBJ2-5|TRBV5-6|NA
TGTGCCAGCAGCAAGCCCGAGACAAGCCAGTACTTC
CASSKPETSQYF
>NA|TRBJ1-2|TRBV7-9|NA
TGTGCCAGCAGCCTCCCCGGGCCGGGCTATGGCTACACCTTC
CASSLPGPGYGYTF
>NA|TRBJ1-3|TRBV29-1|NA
TGCAGCGTTGGGACAGAGGATATGTCCGGAAACACCATATATTTT
CSVGTEDMSGNTIYF
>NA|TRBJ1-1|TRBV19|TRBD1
TGTGCCAGTAGTAGACAGGGGCGCACTGAAGCTTTCTTT
CASSRQGRTEAFF
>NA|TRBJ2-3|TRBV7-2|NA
TGTGCCAGCAGCCCAGCTCCAGATACGCAGTATTTT
CASSPAPDTQYF
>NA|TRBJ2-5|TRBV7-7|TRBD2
TGTGCTAGCAGCCCCCGGACTAGCGGAGAGACCCAGTACTTC
CASSPRTSGETQYF
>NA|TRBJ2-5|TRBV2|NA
TGTGCCAGCATACGGGGACCTCGTGAGACCCAGTACTTC
CASIRGPRETQYF
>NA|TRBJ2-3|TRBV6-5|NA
TGTGCCAGCACCGGGGGAGGTGGAGATACGCAGTATTTT
CASTGGGGDTQYF
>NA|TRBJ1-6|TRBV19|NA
TGTGCCAGTAGTATAGGTCAAAGGTGGGCACCCCTCCACTTT
CASSIGQRWAPLHF
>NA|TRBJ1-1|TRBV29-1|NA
TGCAGCGTTGAATCTCTAGGACAATCAAACACTGAAGCTTTCTTT
CSVESLGQSNTEAFF
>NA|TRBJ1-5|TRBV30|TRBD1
TGTGCCTGGAACAGGGGAGGGCAGCCCCAGCATTTT
CAWNRGGQPQHF
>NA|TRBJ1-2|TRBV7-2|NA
TGTGCCAGCAGTTCAGGGAGGTTGAACTATGGCTACACCTTC
CASSSGRLNYGYTF
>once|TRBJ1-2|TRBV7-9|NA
TGTGCCAGCAGGGAGGGGAACTATGGCTACACCTTC
CASREGNYGYTF
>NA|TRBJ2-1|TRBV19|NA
TGTGCCAGTAAGTCAGAGGGGATCAATGAGCAGTTCTTC
CASKSEGINEQFF
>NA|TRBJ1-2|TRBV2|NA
TGTGCCAGCAGTGGGCAGGGAAACTATGGCTACACCTTC
CASSGQGNYGYTF
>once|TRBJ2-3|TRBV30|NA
TGTGCCTGGAAGGGGGACACAGATACGCAGTATTTT
CAWKGDTDTQYF
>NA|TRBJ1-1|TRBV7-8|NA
TGTGCCAGCAGCCAGAACACTGAAGCTTTCTTT
CASSQNTEAFF
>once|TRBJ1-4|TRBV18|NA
TGTGCCAGCTCACCTGCGGGACCGGCTAATGAAAAACTGTTTTTT
CASSPAGPANEKLFF
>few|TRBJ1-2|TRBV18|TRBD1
TGTGCCAGCTCCCCTGGACAGGGGGCCGGTAACTATGGCTACACCTTC
CASSPGQGAGNYGYTF
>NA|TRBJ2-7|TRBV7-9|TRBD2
TGTGCCAGCAGCTTACCGACTAGCGGGACAAGCTCCTACGAGCAGTACTTC
CASSLPTSGTSSYEQYF
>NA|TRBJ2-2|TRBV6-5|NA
TGTGCCAGCTTCCGACGTACGAACACCGGGGAGCTGTTTTTT
CASFRRTNTGELFF
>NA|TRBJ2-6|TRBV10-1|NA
TGCGCCAGCAGTGAGGCCAACGAAATGGCGGGCTCTGGGGCCAACGTCCTGACTTTC
CASSEANEMAGSGANVLTF
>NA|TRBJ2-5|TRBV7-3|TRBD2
TGTGCCAGCAGCTTAAAGAGGCTAGCGGATAGTGGAGAGACCCAGTACTTC
CASSLKRLADSGETQYF
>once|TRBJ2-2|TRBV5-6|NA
TGTGCCAGCAGCCCCCCTACAGCGAAGAACACCGGGGAGCTGTTTTTT
CASSPPTAKNTGELFF
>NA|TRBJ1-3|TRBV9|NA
TGTGCCAGCACGAGGGGGACTGGAAACACCATATATTTT
CASTRGTGNTIYF
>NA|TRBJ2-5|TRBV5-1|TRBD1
TGCGCCAGCAGCTTGGTGCCGGGACAGGGGTACCAAGAGACCCAGTACTTC
CASSLVPGQGYQETQYF
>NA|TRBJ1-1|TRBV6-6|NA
TGTGCCAGCAGTCCCCGAGTCAGGGTCTCTTCCGACGCTTTCTTT
CASSPRVRVSSDAFF
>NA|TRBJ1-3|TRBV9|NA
TGTGCCAGCAGAATCAAGGAAAGGATTAAAAGAAACACCATATATTTT
CASRIKERIKRNTIYF
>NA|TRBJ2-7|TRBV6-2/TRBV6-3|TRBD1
TGTGCCAGCAGTACCCGGGACAGGGCAGTCTACGAGCAGTACTTC
CASSTRDRAVYEQYF
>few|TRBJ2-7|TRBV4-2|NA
TGTGCCAGCAGCCAAGAGATGCTAGAATTCTCCTACGAGCAGTACTTC
CASSQEMLEFSYEQYF